Listed below are T cell receptor beta chains from one sample, sequenced in a study of Siglec-9 on CD8 T cells in melanoma. Sequencing was performed with immunoSEQ multiplex PCR; in TCRdb, only in-frame clones are kept and a portion is missing. Here the sample spans approximately 35,000 clones, roughly 80% being singletons. The sequencing sample was made of Siglec-9- CD8+ T cells sorted from blood. The receptors originated from a human donor in good health. CDR3s leave out the opening cysteine and the closing phenylalanine or tryptophan. The size entry is marked missing in some rows and otherwise reads once, few, many or a size class.

abundance	v_gene	j_gene	CDR3aa
NA	TRBV28	TRBJ2-7	ASEWTSGMNGQY
NA	TRBV19	TRBJ2-1	ASERGLGYNEQF
few	TRBV27	TRBJ2-2	ASSYSAGENTGELF
once	TRBV5-1	TRBJ2-7	ASSLEGSSYEQY
once	TRBV2	TRBJ1-2	ASSEAVGRSFYGYT
few	TRBV30	TRBJ2-2	AWSAGTLNTGELF
NA	TRBV27	TRBJ2-3	ASSSRLVPGDTQY
NA	TRBV5-1	TRBJ2-7	ASSLSLGQYYEQY
NA	TRBV9	TRBJ2-7	ASSLGQSGYEQY
few	TRBV4-1	TRBJ2-7	ASSQGGAPSYEQY
NA	TRBV6-5	TRBJ2-2	ASSYSKAGELF
NA	TRBV2	TRBJ1-3	ASKGQTSGNTIY
NA	TRBV7-9	TRBJ2-3	ASSWAAGGLDTQY
NA	TRBV4-1	TRBJ1-5	ASSLGPWGNQPQH
NA	TRBV5-6	TRBJ2-2	ASSSAPTSNTGELF
once	TRBV9	TRBJ2-1	ASSVEDSFNEQF
NA	TRBV30	TRBJ2-7	AWNVGGYEQY
NA	TRBV7-9	TRBJ2-7	ASSNTSGRGWEQY
NA	TRBV28	TRBJ2-7	ASSSGQVSYEQY
few	TRBV6-6	TRBJ1-5	ASSTTGQRQPQH
once	TRBV7-9	TRBJ2-1	ASSLSDSRSYNEQF
NA	TRBV7-2	TRBJ1-2	ASSLEQGLYGYT
once	TRBV28	TRBJ2-7	ASSTPREDRGSYEQY
NA	TRBV4-2	NA	ASSQAGQGAYEQY
NA	TRBV4-1	TRBJ1-4	ASSRAGAANEKLF
NA	TRBV7-3	TRBJ2-5	ASSFGGANAQY
few	TRBV30	TRBJ1-1	AWNSPYPEAF
NA	TRBV28	TRBJ1-1	ASSHRERLNTEAF
NA	TRBV5-4	TRBJ2-5	ASSLEGTSGRTETQY
NA	TRBV5-4	TRBJ2-7	ASSFLSSFEQY
once	TRBV2	TRBJ2-3	ASRGTSATDTQY
NA	TRBV6-1	TRBJ2-7	ASGYDYEQY
NA	TRBV9	TRBJ1-4	ASSGTGRLIEKLF
NA	TRBV30	TRBJ1-3	AWSPGTGGNTIY
NA	TRBV4-1	TRBJ2-7	ASSPPGTAYEQY
NA	TRBV4-1	TRBJ1-1	ASSQVTGLNTEAF
NA	TRBV2	TRBJ1-1	ASSGGTGDHMNTEAF
NA	TRBV5-4	TRBJ2-4	ASSLAVAKNIQY
NA	TRBV25-1	TRBJ2-2	ASSDRFTGELF
NA	TRBV2	TRBJ2-5	ASSEFGTANQETQY
once	TRBV19	TRBJ1-5	ASTLHGGASNQPQH
NA	TRBV7-6	TRBJ2-5	ASSYTGSPETQY
NA	TRBV5-1	TRBJ2-7	ASIQGREQY
NA	TRBV29-1	TRBJ2-1	SVVLAASYNEQF
few	TRBV10-1	TRBJ2-7	ASTSEQY
NA	TRBV4-1	TRBJ2-2	ASSQLKGWGTGELF
NA	TRBV10-3	TRBJ2-1	AISEFRGSGQGLGEQF
NA	TRBV19	TRBJ2-1	ASSPRPGSYNEQF
NA	TRBV6-1	TRBJ1-4	ASSEQGWDGNEKLF
NA	TRBV12-5	TRBJ2-3	ASGLEPIQGVGTDTQY
once	TRBV6-5	TRBJ2-7	ASSYTSYEQY
few	TRBV27	TRBJ1-1	ASSQPDLNTEAF
few	TRBV11-3	TRBJ1-1	ASSLVTGNTEAF
NA	TRBV27	TRBJ1-1	ASSERQGVYPGAF
NA	TRBV4-1	TRBJ2-7	ASKDGNSYEQY